The 25 T cell receptor beta chains below all came from one sample that was sequenced in a study of cytomegalovirus exposure and HLA in healthy donors. Vbeta (60) and Jbeta (13) primers were used in the PCR. Assay: immunoSEQ multiplex PCR; the TCRdb copy retains only in-frame clones and omits some. The sample carries about 130,000 clones, 84% recorded once. The specimen sequenced was PBMCs. These TCRs come from a woman aged 18-29 years in good health and CMV-seropositive.

As concerns this clone: A junction end diverges from the germline sequence, so it may reflect a read error. The chain recombines TRBV7-9 with TRBJ2-1, with 13 bases identical to TRBD2. The CDR3 covers 17 residues. Germline CDR1 reads SEHNR; CDR2 reads FQNEAQ (reference sequence). DNA for the CDR3: TGTTCCAGCAGCTTGGTACTAGCGGGGGGGGCCAGGGACGAGCAGTTCTTC. Translated, it gives CSSSLVLAGGARDEQFF.

A note on this clone: One junction end disagrees with the germline gene, perhaps due to a read error. V usage is TRBV7-9 and J usage is TRBJ2-4; 7 positions agree with TRBD2. The CDR3 runs 14 residues. The germline V gene encodes CDR1 SEHNR and CDR2 FQNEAQ (reference sequence). CDR3 sequence reads: CSSSLTGGRDIQYF. The CDR3 DNA is TGTTCCAGCAGCTTAACTGGGGGGAGGGACATTCAGTACTTC.

The rearrangement joins TRBV7-3 to TRBJ2-1; D uncertain. CDR3 length: 13 amino acids. Trimming left V 2 bases short and J 1 base short, with 3 bases between. Germline V lookup: CDR1 SGHTA, CDR2 FQGTGA. The CDR3 loop is CASSLQSYNEQFF. CDR3 DNA sequence: TGTGCCAGCAGCTTACAGTCCTACAATGAGCAGTTCTTC.

The genes are TRBV4-1 and TRBJ2-3, with a tentative D call TRBD2 (5 bases). V dropped 5 bases and J dropped 3 bases, with 9 bases sitting between them. Germline CDR1 MGHRA, CDR2 YSYEKL. The CDR3 is made up of 13 amino acids. CDR3: CASSGPGTDTQYF. The CDR3 bases are TGCGCCAGCAGCGGTCCGGGAACAGATACGCAGTATTTT.

The rearrangement links TRBV6-1 to TRBJ1-1; 11 nucleotides match TRBD1. This CDR3 region has 13 residues. V gave up 6 bases and J gave up 8 bases; unmatched junction bases: 5. CDR1 and CDR2 from the germline V gene are MNHNS and SASEGT. This CDR3 is CASRAGQGAEAFF. For the CDR3, the DNA is TGTGCCAGCAGAGCTGGACAGGGGGCGGAAGCTTTCTTT.

The chain has TRBV4-1 and TRBJ2-7; D perhaps matches TRBD2 (6 bases). Looked up from germline, CDR1 is MGHRA and CDR2 is YSYEKL. Trimming removed 0 bases at V and 6 bases at J, with 9 bases between. The CDR3 runs 13 residues. The CDR3 loop is CASSQDGGLEQYF. The CDR3 nucleotides read TGCGCCAGCAGCCAAGATGGAGGGCTCGAGCAGTACTTC.

The rearrangement links TRBV6-1 to TRBJ1-1, with 8 bases fitting TRBD1. The germline CDR1 and CDR2 sequences are MNHNS and SASEGT. The CDR3 length is 13 residues. The V segment lost 7 bases and the J segment 4 bases; nucleotides outside the gene matches: 5. Written as DNA, the CDR3 is TGTGCCAGCACTTCAGGGGGCCTCACTGAAGCTTTCTTT. Translated: CASTSGGLTEAFF.

V gene TRBV28 combines with J gene TRBJ2-3, with TRBD2 identical over 8 bases. The CDR3 is 14 residues long. After removal of 6 bases from V and 7 bases from J, the junction contained 9 bases not matched to a gene. Germline CDR1 and CDR2: MDHEN and SYDVKM. The CDR3 here is CASSPGTSPHTQYF. CDR3 bases: TGTGCCAGCAGCCCCGGGACTAGTCCCCATACGCAGTATTTT.

CDR3 loop: CASRSGETQYF. The CDR3 DNA follows: TGTGCCAGTAGGAGCGGGGAGACGCAGTATTTT. This rearrangement joins TRBV7-9 to TRBJ2-3; 7 bases agree with TRBD2. Per the germline V gene, CDR1 is SEHNR and CDR2 is FQNEAQ (reference sequence). The J segment lost 9 bases and the V segment lost 9 bases, leaving 6 bases of the junction unmatched. The CDR3 consists of 11 residues.

V gene TRBV7-9 combines with J gene TRBJ2-3, with 7 bases fitting TRBD1. The germline gives CDR1 SEHNR, CDR2 FQNEAQ (reference sequence). This CDR3 comprises 14 residues. The trim removed 5 bases at V and 2 bases at J, leaving 4 bases unmatched. The CDR3 loop reads CASSTGVVTDTQYF. Written as DNA, the CDR3 is TGTGCCAGCAGCACAGGGGTAGTCACAGATACGCAGTATTTT.

The chain carries TRBV6-6 and TRBJ2-4, with D hard to call. This CDR3 region has 16 residues. Germline CDR1 MNHNY, CDR2 SVGAGI (reference sequence). Trimming shortened V by 2 bases and J by 1 base, and 12 bases separated the two germline ends. The chain's CDR3 is CASSYSETGAKNIQYF. The CDR3 DNA reads as TGTGCCAGCAGTTACAGTGAGACTGGGGCCAAAAACATTCAGTACTTC.

CDR3 bases: TGTGCCAGCAGTGCGTGGCCCCGGGGGAGCGAGCAGTACTTC. It encodes CASSAWPRGSEQYF. V is TRBV2 and J is TRBJ2-7; TRBD2 is a possible D gene (6 bases). The CDR3 runs to 14 residues. Germline V gene sequence: CDR1 SNHLY, CDR2 FYNNEI. Trimming removed 4 bases from V and 6 bases from J, with 16 bases in between.

The chain employs TRBV7-9 and TRBJ2-7, with 7 bases lining up with TRBD2. The V segment lost 4 bases and the J segment 1 base; nucleotides outside the gene matches: 4. The CDR3 is 14 residues long. Germline values: CDR1 SEHNR, CDR2 FQNEAQ (reference sequence). The CDR3 reads CASSWSGGSYEQYF. CDR3 sequence (DNA): TGTGCCAGCAGCTGGTCCGGGGGGTCCTACGAGCAGTACTTC.

This clone was counted a few times. The J gene is TRBJ1-1, the V gene TRBV6-1; 7 bases fit TRBD1. The CDR3 is 17 amino acids. Trimming at V came to 4 bases and at J to 4 bases, leaving 15 bases not matched to a gene. Germline values: CDR1 MNHNS, CDR2 SASEGT. The CDR3, as DNA: TGTGCCAGCAGTGTCAAGAATGGACAGGCTTGGGCCACTGAAGCTTTCTTT. As protein: CASSVKNGQAWATEAFF.

V gene TRBV27 combines with J gene TRBJ1-2; a weak D match, TRBD1 (5 bases). The CDR3 contains 14 residues. The germline V gene encodes CDR1 MNHEY and CDR2 SMNVEV (reference sequence). The V end was cut by 5 bases, the J end by 1 base, with 11 bases between. This CDR3 reads CASSVTEGNYGYTF. The CDR3 DNA reads TGTGCCAGCAGTGTGACAGAAGGTAACTATGGCTACACCTTC.

The CDR3 reads CASSGKSEQFF. The CDR3 coding sequence is TGTGCCAGCAGTGGAAAGAGTGAGCAGTTCTTC. The chain has TRBV25-1 and TRBJ2-1; D not certain. V was trimmed by 4 bases and J by 9 bases, leaving 7 bases between them. The CDR3 runs 11 residues. CDR1 MGHDK and CDR2 SYGVNS come from the germline V gene. Filled out from reference TRBV25-1 and TRBJ2-1, the complete variable domain reads EADIYQTPRYLVIGTGKKITLECSQTMGHDKMYWYQQDPGMELHLIHYSYGVNSTEKGDLSSESTVSRIRTEHFPLTLESARPSHTSQYLCASSGKSEQFFGPGTRLTVL.

Regarding this clone: The sample has other DNA sequences that encode this CDR3 too. This chain joins TRBV30 and TRBJ2-5; D perhaps matches TRBD1 (6 bases). V was shortened by 0 bases and J by 5 bases, with 10 bases between the two germline ends. The CDR3 has 13 amino acids. The germline CDR1 and CDR2 sequences are GTSNPN and SVGIG (reference sequence). CDR3 nucleotides: TGTGCCTGGAGTGTCAGGGGCTCCGAGACCCAGTACTTC. Amino acids: CAWSVRGSETQYF.

This chain joins TRBV19 and TRBJ1-2; maybe TRBD1 (5 bases). The CDR3 extends over 15 amino acids. Trimming removed 5 bases at V and 5 bases at J, with 18 bases between. In germline, CDR1 is LNHDA, CDR2 SQIVND (reference sequence). The CDR3 nucleotides read TGTGCCAGTAGTCGGCCTGACAGCGACCTATATGGCTACACCTTC. Translation: CASSRPDSDLYGYTF.

CDR3 amino acids: CASIDYLEAFF. Here the CDR3 DNA reads TGTGCCAGCATCGACTACCTTGAAGCTTTCTTT. This chain joins TRBV6-1 and TRBJ1-1; D not certain. V was trimmed by 7 bases and J by 7 bases, leaving 10 bases between them. The CDR3 runs 11 residues. Germline V gene data show CDR1 as MNHNS and CDR2 as SASEGT.

V and J are TRBV29-1 and TRBJ2-7, with D perhaps matching TRBD1 (5 bases). The CDR3 has 12 residues. Looked up from germline, CDR1 is SQVTM and CDR2 is ANQGSEA. The V and J ends lost 7 bases and 2 bases respectively, with 12 bases between them. The CDR3 nucleotides read TGCAGCGGGACAAGTACCACCTACGAGCAGTACTTC. Protein product: CSGTSTTYEQYF.

This clone was seen more than once but under ten times. CDR3 DNA: TGTGCCAGTAGTATTTCAGCGGGCATGAACGAGCAGTACTTC. Its protein is CASSISAGMNEQYF. The V and J genes are TRBV19 and TRBJ2-7; TRBD2 might be the D (6 bases). Germline lookup yields CDR1 LNHDA and CDR2 SQIVND (reference sequence). V dropped 3 bases and J dropped 5 bases, with 14 bases sitting between them. The CDR3 covers 14 residues.

The chain has TRBV11-2 and TRBJ2-2; D gene uncertain. Germline V gene sequence: CDR1 SGHAT, CDR2 FQNNGV. The CDR3 totals 13 residues. V lost 0 bases and J lost 6, with 5 bases in between. This chain's CDR3 is CASSLEGAGELFF. The CDR3 DNA reads TGTGCCAGCAGCTTAGAGGGCGCCGGGGAGCTGTTTTTT. The full variable domain, its missing parts supplied by reference TRBV11-2 and TRBJ2-2, is EAGVAQSPRYKIIEKRQSVAFWCNPISGHATLYWYQQILGQGPKLLIQFQNNGVVDDSQLPKDRFSAERLKGVDSTLKIQPAKLEDSAVYLCASSLEGAGELFFGEGSRLTVL.

The J gene is TRBJ2-3, the V gene TRBV5-1, with D tentatively TRBD1 (6 bases). Germline CDR1 is SGHRS and CDR2 is YFSETQ. Trimming took 0 bases from V and 1 from J, leaving 9 bases between them. The CDR3 extends over 15 amino acids. The DNA of the CDR3 is TGCGCCAGCAGCTTGGGGGACACTGGCACAGATACGCAGTATTTT. It yields the protein CASSLGDTGTDTQYF.

The genes are TRBV27 and TRBJ1-1; D not resolved. Between the trimmed V and J ends, which lost 6 bases and 6 bases, there was a span of 14 bases. CDR1 is MNHEY and CDR2 is SMNVEV in the germline V gene (reference sequence). The CDR3 is 13 residues long. The CDR3 is CASSLTQEAEAFF. DNA of the CDR3: TGTGCCAGCAGCCTAACCCAGGAGGCTGAAGCTTTCTTT.

The table lists this clone with a few counts. This chain uses TRBV29-1 with TRBJ2-5, with TRBD1 matching 9 bases. The ends lost 6 bases at V and 0 bases at J; junction bases unmatched: 5. CDR3 size: 14 residues. The germline CDR1 and CDR2 sequences are SQVTM and ANQGSEA. The CDR3 nucleotides are TGCAGCGTAGTGGGACAGGGCAACCAAGAGACCCAGTACTTC. Translating it yields CSVVGQGNQETQYF.